This T cell receptor beta chain was identified in a study of blood T cell repertoires in COVID-19. Across the whole study: Sites in the United States, Italy and Spain provided acute and convalescent COVID-19 samples. From T cells, B-cell-depleted T cells, or PBMCs came the material, which was cDNA or gDNA.

Authors' methods: Nucleated cell number was recorded as an estimate derived from reference gene primer amplification. Here immunoSEQ multiplex PCR was the method, and the copy in TCRdb shows in-frame clones only, minus some. V and J calls and clone size are as listed in that table; D and trimming were resolved from the DNA. The data show about 40,000 clones, roughly 77% seen once. V lost 4 bases and J lost 2, with 11 bases in between. Germline CDR1 and CDR2: SGHVS and FQNEAQ. There are 15 residues in the CDR3. This receptor was taken from a human donor in a cohort sampled during active or convalescent COVID-19. The donor label of this sample is uncertain. This chain uses TRBV7-8 with TRBJ2-2; D possibly corresponds to TRBD1 (6 bases). Sequencing was carried out using peripheral blood. CDR3 bases: TGTGCCAGCAGCTCACAGGGCCTAAACACCGGGGAGCTGTTTTTT. Translating gives CASSSQGLNTGELFF.